These 16 T cell receptor beta chains came from one sample sequenced in a study of shared clonotypes between healthy human individuals. The protocol was immunoSEQ multiplex PCR, while the TCRdb copy is restricted to in-frame clones and leaves out a portion. Of 1,400,000 or so clones listed, approximately 98.5% are singletons. The sequencing sample was made of naive CD4+ T cells sorted from blood. Noted subset: CD45RA+ positively selected. These receptors originate from a young man in good health.

This clone was found once. The J gene is TRBJ2-7, the V gene TRBV2, with D possibly matching TRBD1 (6 bases). V lost 3 bases and J 6 bases, leaving 12 bases between the germline ends. Looked up from germline, CDR1 is SNHLY and CDR2 is FYNNEI. The length of the CDR3 is 13 residues. Written as DNA, the CDR3 is TGTGCCAGCAGTGATAACAGGGTGGGCGAGCAGTACTTC. Encoded protein: CASSDNRVGEQYF. Using reference TRBV2 and TRBJ2-7 for the parts outside the CDR3, the full variable domain is EPEVTQTPSHQVTQMGQEVILRCVPISNHLYFYWYRQILGQKVEFLVSFYNNEISEKSEIFDDQFSVERPDGSNFTLKIRSTKLEDSAMYFCASSDNRVGEQYFGPGTRLTVT.

The chain uses TRBV5-4 and TRBJ2-7, with D uncertain. This CDR3 comprises 13 residues. Trimming took 4 bases from V and 0 from J, leaving 8 bases between them. CDR1 SGHNT and CDR2 YYREEE come from the germline V gene (reference sequence). CDR3 residues: CASSPRTSYEQYF. The CDR3 DNA sequence: TGTGCCAGCAGCCCGAGGACCTCCTACGAGCAGTACTTC.

The V gene is TRBV7-6, the J gene TRBJ1-5, with TRBD1 matching 8 bases. J was trimmed by 3 bases and V by 1 base; bases with no gene match: 8. CDR3 length: 17 amino acids. The germline gives CDR1 SGHVS, CDR2 FNYEAQ. Here the CDR3 reads CASSLGPGGYSNQPQHF. In DNA form, the CDR3 reads TGTGCCAGCAGCTTAGGGCCAGGGGGCTACTCCAATCAGCCCCAGCATTTT.

The V call is TRBV7-2, the J call TRBJ2-7, with D possibly called TRBD1 or TRBD2 (6 bases each). This CDR3 has 15 amino acids. V was clipped by 1 base and J by 3 bases, with 13 bases between them. CDR1 and CDR2 from the germline V gene are SGHTA and FQGNSA. CDR3 DNA sequence: TGTGCCAGCAGCTTAGTTGGGGGGCGCGACTACGAGCAGTACTTC. Protein sequence: CASSLVGGRDYEQYF.

The V call is TRBV28, the J call TRBJ2-7, with D hard to call. The germline CDR1 and CDR2 sequences are MDHEN and SYDVKM. V was shortened by 7 bases and J by 2 bases, with 12 bases between the two germline ends. This CDR3 is built from 13 residues. The CDR3 sequence is CASTSLAPYEQYF. The CDR3 DNA follows: TGTGCCAGCACCTCCCTGGCTCCCTACGAGCAGTACTTC.

The gene calls are TRBV19 and TRBJ1-5; D remains unclear. Trimming left V 1 base short and J 0 bases short, with 10 bases between. The germline V gene has CDR1 LNHDA and CDR2 SQIVND (reference sequence). This CDR3 has 16 residues. The CDR3 DNA is TGTGCCAGTAGTATAGTAGACTTTTATAGCAATCAGCCCCAGCATTTT. As protein: CASSIVDFYSNQPQHF. Together with reference TRBV19 and TRBJ1-5, the CDR3 gives the full variable domain: DGGITQSPKYLFRKEGQNVTLSCEQNLNHDAMYWYRQDPGQGLRLIYYSQIVNDFQKGDIAEGYSVSREKKESFPLTVTSAQKNPTAFYLCASSIVDFYSNQPQHFGDGTRLSIL.

This clone was seen once. The V and J genes are TRBV30 and TRBJ1-4, with 8 bases identical to TRBD1. V dropped 5 bases and J dropped 8; count of bases not matched to a gene: 13. CDR1 is GTSNPN and CDR2 is SVGIG in the germline V gene (reference sequence). The CDR3 runs 15 residues. CDR3 protein: CAWGPTGVGWEKLFF. The CDR3 DNA reads as TGTGCCTGGGGCCCGACAGGGGTAGGCTGGGAAAAACTGTTTTTT. Based on the CDR3 plus reference TRBV30 and TRBJ1-4, the full variable domain is SQTIHQWPATLVQPVGSPLSLECTVEGTSNPNLYWYRQAAGRGLQLLFYSVGIGQISSEVPQNLSASRPQDRQFILSSKKLLLSDSGFYLCAWGPTGVGWEKLFFGSGTQLSVL.

The chain carries TRBV11-2 and TRBJ2-2; the D is unclear. CDR1 and CDR2 (germline): SGHAT, FQNNGV. The CDR3 extends over 18 amino acids. V gave up 5 bases and J gave up 0 bases, with 19 bases separating them. The CDR3 DNA sequence: TGTGCCAGCAGCCGCATCGAGATGGGTTTCGCGAACACCGGGGAGCTGTTTTTT. It codes for CASSRIEMGFANTGELFF.

The CDR3 nucleotides are TGTGCCAGCAGCGTCGGGGATACCAGGGCCGAGCAGTACTTC. Protein sequence: CASSVGDTRAEQYF. The chain carries TRBV9 and TRBJ2-7; tentatively, D is TRBD1 or TRBD2 (5 bases each). The CDR3 runs 14 residues. V gave up 2 bases and J gave up 6 bases, with 15 bases separating them. Germline V gene lookup returns CDR1 SGDLS and CDR2 YYNGEE.

This chain connects TRBV7-2 to TRBJ1-2, with 11 bases that match TRBD1. Trimming at V came to 1 base and at J to 8 bases, leaving 6 bases not matched to a gene. Germline V gives CDR1 SGHTA, CDR2 FQGNSA. This CDR3 spans 15 amino acids. CDR3 nucleotides: TGTGCCAGCAGCTTAGGAGGACAGGGGGCAGGGGGCTACACCTTC. It yields the protein CASSLGGQGAGGYTF. Looking up the rest from reference TRBV7-2 and TRBJ1-2 gives the full variable domain: GAGVSQSPSNKVTEKGKDVELRCDPISGHTALYWYRQSLGQGLEFLIYFQGNSAPDKSGLPSDRFSAERTGGSVSTLTIQRTQQEDSAVYLCASSLGGQGAGGYTFGSGTRLTVV.

Note on this clone: Other DNA variants within this sample encode the same CDR3. The chain joins TRBV20-1 to TRBJ2-3; D gene ambiguous. The CDR3 is 11 residues long. The germline V gene has CDR1 DFQATT and CDR2 SNEGSKA (reference sequence). With 5 bases removed from V and 2 bases from J, the gap between germline ends came to 5 bases. The CDR3 coding sequence is TGCAGTGCTCGCATCACAGATACGCAGTATTTT. It translates to CSARITDTQYF.

The chain couples TRBV7-9 to TRBJ2-2; 13 bases line up with TRBD2. The trim removed 3 bases at V and 0 bases at J, leaving 1 base unmatched. The CDR3 contains 17 residues. CDR1 SEHNR and CDR2 FQNEAQ come from the germline V gene (reference sequence). As DNA, the CDR3 is TGTGCCAGCAGCTTGGGACTAGCGGGGACGAACACCGGGGAGCTGTTTTTT. Its protein product is CASSLGLAGTNTGELFF.

The chain combines TRBV6-5 with TRBJ2-5; no firm D call. The CDR3 has 14 residues. CDR1 and CDR2 from the germline V gene are MNHEY and SVGAGI. With 8 bases removed from V and 5 bases from J, the gap between germline ends came to 18 bases. Here the CDR3 reads CASQGPQAWETQYF. CDR3 bases: TGTGCCAGCCAAGGGCCGCAAGCCTGGGAGACCCAGTACTTC.

The gene calls are TRBV4-3 and TRBJ1-1; D uncertain. This CDR3 region has 12 residues. CDR1 and CDR2 (germline): LGHNA, YSLEER. V dropped 4 bases and J dropped 8 bases, with 11 bases sitting between them. The CDR3 sequence: CASSLGWSEAFF. CDR3 in DNA: TGCGCCAGCAGCCTAGGGTGGAGCGAAGCTTTCTTT.

The chain couples TRBV4-2 to TRBJ2-3; D remains ambiguous. The CDR3 contains 16 residues. The germline gives CDR1 LGHNA, CDR2 YNFKEQ. V was shortened by 1 base and J by 2 bases, with 13 bases between the two germline ends. CDR3 loop: CASSQVGSSYTDTQYF. The CDR3 DNA sequence: TGTGCCAGCAGCCAAGTTGGCAGCTCTTACACAGATACGCAGTATTTT.

This CDR3 reads CATLSGTGGWEQFF. CDR3 bases: TGTGCCACGCTCTCCGGGACAGGGGGCTGGGAGCAGTTCTTC. J is TRBJ2-1 and V is TRBV10-3; 12 bases match TRBD1. This CDR3 has 14 residues. The V and J ends lost 10 bases and 10 bases, in that order; junction bases with no gene match: 11. The germline V gene encodes CDR1 ENHRY and CDR2 SYGVKD.